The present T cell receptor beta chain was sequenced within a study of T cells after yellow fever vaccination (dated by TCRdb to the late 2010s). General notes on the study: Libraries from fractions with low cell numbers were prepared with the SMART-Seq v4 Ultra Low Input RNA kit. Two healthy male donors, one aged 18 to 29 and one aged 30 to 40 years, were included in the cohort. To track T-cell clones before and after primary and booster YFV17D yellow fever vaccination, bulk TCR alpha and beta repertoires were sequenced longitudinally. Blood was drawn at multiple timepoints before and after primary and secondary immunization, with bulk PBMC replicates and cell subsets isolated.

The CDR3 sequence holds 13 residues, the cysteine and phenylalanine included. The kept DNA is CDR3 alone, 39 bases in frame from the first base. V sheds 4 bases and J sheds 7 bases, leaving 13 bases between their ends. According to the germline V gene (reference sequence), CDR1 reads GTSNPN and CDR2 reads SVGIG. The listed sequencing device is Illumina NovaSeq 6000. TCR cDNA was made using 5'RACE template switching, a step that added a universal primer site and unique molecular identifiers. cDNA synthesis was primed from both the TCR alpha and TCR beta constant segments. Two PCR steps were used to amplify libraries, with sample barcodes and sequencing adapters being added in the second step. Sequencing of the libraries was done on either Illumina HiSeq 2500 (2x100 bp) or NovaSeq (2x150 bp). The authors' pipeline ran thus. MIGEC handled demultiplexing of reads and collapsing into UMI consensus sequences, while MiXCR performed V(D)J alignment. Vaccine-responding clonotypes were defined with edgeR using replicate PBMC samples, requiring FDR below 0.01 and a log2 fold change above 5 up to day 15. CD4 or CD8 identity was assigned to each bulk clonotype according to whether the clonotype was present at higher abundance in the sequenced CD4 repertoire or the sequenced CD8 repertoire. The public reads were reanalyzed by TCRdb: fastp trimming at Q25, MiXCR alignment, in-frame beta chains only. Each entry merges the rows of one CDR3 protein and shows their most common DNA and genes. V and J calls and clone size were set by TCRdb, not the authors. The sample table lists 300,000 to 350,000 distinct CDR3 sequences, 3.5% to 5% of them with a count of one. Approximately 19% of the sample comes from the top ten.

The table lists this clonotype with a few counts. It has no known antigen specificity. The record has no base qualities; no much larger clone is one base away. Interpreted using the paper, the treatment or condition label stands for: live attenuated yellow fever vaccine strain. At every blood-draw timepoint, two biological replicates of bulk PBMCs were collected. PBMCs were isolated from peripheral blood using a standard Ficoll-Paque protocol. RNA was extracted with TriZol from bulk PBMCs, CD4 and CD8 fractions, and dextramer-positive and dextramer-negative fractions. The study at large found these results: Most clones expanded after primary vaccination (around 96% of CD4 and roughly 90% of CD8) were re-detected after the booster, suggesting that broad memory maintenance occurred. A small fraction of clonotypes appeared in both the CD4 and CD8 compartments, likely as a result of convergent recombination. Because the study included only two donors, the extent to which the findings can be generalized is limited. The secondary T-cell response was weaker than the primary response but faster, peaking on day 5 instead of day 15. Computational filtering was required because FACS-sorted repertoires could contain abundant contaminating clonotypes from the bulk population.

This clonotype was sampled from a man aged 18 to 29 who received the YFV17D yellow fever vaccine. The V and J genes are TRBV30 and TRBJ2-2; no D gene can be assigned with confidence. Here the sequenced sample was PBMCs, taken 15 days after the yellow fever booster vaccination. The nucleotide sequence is TGTGCCTGGACCTCACTCTTGGGCGGGGAGCTGTTTTTT. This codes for CAWTSLLGGELFF.